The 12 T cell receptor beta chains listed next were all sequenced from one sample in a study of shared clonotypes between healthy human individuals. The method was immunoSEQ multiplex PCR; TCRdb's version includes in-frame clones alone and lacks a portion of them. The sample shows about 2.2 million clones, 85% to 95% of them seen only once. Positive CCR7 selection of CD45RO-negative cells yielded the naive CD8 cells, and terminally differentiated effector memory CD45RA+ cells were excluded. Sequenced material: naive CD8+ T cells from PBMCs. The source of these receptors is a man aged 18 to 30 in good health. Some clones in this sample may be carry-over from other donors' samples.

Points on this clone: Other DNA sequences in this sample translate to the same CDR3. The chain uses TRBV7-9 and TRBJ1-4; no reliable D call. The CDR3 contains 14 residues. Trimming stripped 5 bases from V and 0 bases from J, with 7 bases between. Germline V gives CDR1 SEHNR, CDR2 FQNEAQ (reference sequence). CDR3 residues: CASSLEPTNEKLFF. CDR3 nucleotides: TGTGCCAGCAGCCTGGAGCCAACTAATGAAAAACTGTTTTTT.

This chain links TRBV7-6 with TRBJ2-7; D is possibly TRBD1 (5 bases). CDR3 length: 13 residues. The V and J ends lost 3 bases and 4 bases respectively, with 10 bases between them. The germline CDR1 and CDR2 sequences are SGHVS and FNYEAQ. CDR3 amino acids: CASSFRVAYEQYF. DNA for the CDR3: TGTGCCAGCAGCTTCAGGGTTGCTTACGAGCAGTACTTC.

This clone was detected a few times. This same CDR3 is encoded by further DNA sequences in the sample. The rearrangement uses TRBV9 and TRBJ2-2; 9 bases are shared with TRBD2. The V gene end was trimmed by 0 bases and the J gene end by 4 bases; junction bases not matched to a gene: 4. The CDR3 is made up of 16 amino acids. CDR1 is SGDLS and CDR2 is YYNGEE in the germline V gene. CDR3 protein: CASSVALREGTGELFF. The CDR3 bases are TGTGCCAGCAGCGTAGCCCTGCGGGAGGGCACCGGGGAGCTGTTTTTT.

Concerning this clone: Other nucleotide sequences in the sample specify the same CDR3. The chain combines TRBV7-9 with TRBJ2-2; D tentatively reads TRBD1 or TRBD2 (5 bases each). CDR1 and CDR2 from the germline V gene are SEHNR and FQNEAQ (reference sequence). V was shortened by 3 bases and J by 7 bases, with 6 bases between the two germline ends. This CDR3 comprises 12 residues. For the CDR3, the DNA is TGTGCCAGCAGCTTGGGGGACGGGGAGCTGTTTTTT. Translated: CASSLGDGELFF.

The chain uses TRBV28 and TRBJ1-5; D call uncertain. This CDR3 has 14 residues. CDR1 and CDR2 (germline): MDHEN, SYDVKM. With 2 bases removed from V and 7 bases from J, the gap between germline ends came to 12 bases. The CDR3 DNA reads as TGTGCCAGCAGTTTAGGTCAATTGGGGCAGCCCCAGCATTTT. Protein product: CASSLGQLGQPQHF.

The CDR3 reads CASSQTGGGNQPQHF. The DNA of the CDR3 is TGTGCCAGCAGCCAGACAGGGGGCGGCAATCAGCCCCAGCATTTT. The gene calls are TRBV7-9 and TRBJ1-5, with TRBD1 matching over 10 bases. The CDR3 loop spans 15 amino acids. V shed 5 bases, J shed 2 bases, and the junction held 3 bases outside the gene matches. From germline, CDR1 is SEHNR and CDR2 FQNEAQ (reference sequence). Variable domain in full (rest from reference TRBV7-9 and TRBJ1-5): DTGVSQNPRHKITKRGQNVTFRCDPISEHNRLYWYRQTLGQGPEFLTYFQNEAQLEKSRLLSDRFSAERPKGSFSTLEIQRTEQGDSAMYLCASSQTGGGNQPQHFGDGTRLSIL.

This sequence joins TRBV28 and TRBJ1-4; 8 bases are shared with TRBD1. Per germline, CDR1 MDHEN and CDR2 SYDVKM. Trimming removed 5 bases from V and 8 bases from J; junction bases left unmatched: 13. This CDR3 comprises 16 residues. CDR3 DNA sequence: TGTGCCAGCAGTCCAAGGACAGGGAGGTTGAGCGAAAAACTGTTTTTT. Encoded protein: CASSPRTGRLSEKLFF.

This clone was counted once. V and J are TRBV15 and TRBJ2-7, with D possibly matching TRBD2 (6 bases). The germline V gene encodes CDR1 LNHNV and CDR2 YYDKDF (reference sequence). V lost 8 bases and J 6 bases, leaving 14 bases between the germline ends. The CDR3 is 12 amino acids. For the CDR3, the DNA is TGTGCCACCGGGGGGACCCGCGCCGAGCAGTACTTC. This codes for CATGGTRAEQYF.

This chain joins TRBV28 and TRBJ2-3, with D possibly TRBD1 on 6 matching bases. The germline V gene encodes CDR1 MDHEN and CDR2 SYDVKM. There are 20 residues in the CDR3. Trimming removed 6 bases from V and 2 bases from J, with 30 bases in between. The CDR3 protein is CASSEYGPQGGGPNTDTQYF. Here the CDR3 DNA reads TGTGCCAGCAGCGAGTACGGTCCACAGGGTGGGGGACCTAACACAGATACGCAGTATTTT.

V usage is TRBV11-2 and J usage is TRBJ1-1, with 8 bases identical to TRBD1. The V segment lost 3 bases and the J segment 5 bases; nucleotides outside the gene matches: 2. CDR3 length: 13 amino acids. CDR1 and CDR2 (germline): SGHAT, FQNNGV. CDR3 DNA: TGTGCCAGCAGCTTTACAGGGGGGACTGAAGCTTTCTTT. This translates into CASSFTGGTEAFF.

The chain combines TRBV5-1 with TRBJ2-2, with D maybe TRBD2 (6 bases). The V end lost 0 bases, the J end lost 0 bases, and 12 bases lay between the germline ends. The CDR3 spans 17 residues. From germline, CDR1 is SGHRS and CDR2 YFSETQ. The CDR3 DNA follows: TGCGCCAGCAGCTTGGCGAGCGGGCAGCCGAACACCGGGGAGCTGTTTTTT. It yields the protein CASSLASGQPNTGELFF.

CDR3 amino acids: CASSMTVASRFEQYF. CDR3 DNA: TGTGCCAGTAGTATGACGGTGGCTAGCCGCTTCGAGCAGTACTTC. The chain recombines TRBV19 with TRBJ2-7; possibly TRBD2 for D (5 bases). CDR3 length: 15 residues. CDR1 is LNHDA and CDR2 is SQIVND in the germline V gene (reference sequence). The ends were cut back, 3 bases at V and 6 bases at J, with 18 bases in the middle.